This T cell receptor (beta chain) was sequenced in a study of T cells in Graves' hyperthyroidism and ophthalmopathy. In its sample, this clonotype was seen a few times. Its specificity is not known. Study-wide results and caveats: Expanded thyroid clonotypes (above 0.001) were mostly also found in blood.

RNA transcripts provided the source from which TCR beta CDR3 regions were amplified. TCR CDR3 regions were first amplified by RT-PCR with HTBI primers. MiXCR, applied by TCRdb to the multiplex PCR reads, yields one record per CDR3 protein. The sample lists over 120,000 distinct CDR3 sequences; roughly a fifth were seen once. The specimen sequenced was blood. This clonotype was sampled from a woman aged 45 to 65 with Graves' hyperthyroidism that later progressed to Graves' ophthalmopathy.

CDR3 DNA: TGTGCCAGCAGTTTAAACGGGAGAAACAACGAGCAGTACTTC. It is translated as CASSLNGRNNEQYF. The genes are TRBV28 and TRBJ2-7; D perhaps matches TRBD2 (6 bases). Germline loops: CDR1 MDHEN, CDR2 SYDVKM. V shed 2 bases and J shed 5 bases, with 13 bases lying between them. This CDR3 has 14 residues. The full variable domain, rest sourced from reference TRBV28 and TRBJ2-7, is DVKVTQSSRYLVKRTGEKVFLECVQDMDHENMFWYRQDPGLGLRLIYFSYDVKMKEKGDIPEGYSVSREKKERFSLILESASTNQTSMYLCASSLNGRNNEQYFGPGTRLTVT.